A single sample is the source of the 17 T cell receptor beta chains below, sequenced in a study of blood T cell repertoires in COVID-19. Profiling relied on immunoSEQ multiplex PCR, and the TCRdb table lists in-frame clones only, not all of them. Of 100,000 to 150,000 clones listed, over 80% were seen once; the top ten hold 9.7%. Sequencing input: peripheral blood. All receptors derive from a middle-aged man with active or convalescent COVID-19.

This sequence joins TRBV19 and TRBJ1-6, with 10 bases aligning to TRBD1. CDR1 is LNHDA, CDR2 SQIVND, per germline (reference sequence). CDR3 length: 15 amino acids. Trimming removed 2 bases from V and 6 bases from J; junction bases left unmatched: 1. CDR3: CASSIRTGGNSPLHF. The CDR3 DNA follows: TGTGCCAGTAGTATAAGGACAGGGGGTAATTCACCCCTCCACTTT.

The chain joins TRBV5-1 to TRBJ2-1, with TRBD2 identical over 10 bases. Trimming removed 4 bases from V and 4 bases from J; junction bases left unmatched: 5. This CDR3 spans 15 amino acids. Germline V gives CDR1 SGHRS, CDR2 YFSETQ. Here the CDR3 DNA reads TGCGCCAGCAGCCCAACTAGCGGGGTTTACAATGAGCAGTTCTTC. Encoded protein: CASSPTSGVYNEQFF.

This clone appeared once. The gene calls are TRBV7-9 and TRBJ1-1; D possibly corresponds to TRBD1 (6 bases). V lost 9 bases and J 8 bases, leaving 13 bases between the germline ends. This CDR3 contains 11 residues. Germline V CDR1 and CDR2: SEHNR, FQNEAQ (reference sequence). CDR3 sequence reads: CASRTDREAFF. For the CDR3, the DNA is TGTGCCAGTCGGACGGACAGAGAAGCTTTCTTT.

This rearrangement joins TRBV4-3 to TRBJ2-3; D unresolved. CDR1 LGHNA and CDR2 YSLEER come from the germline V gene. The length of the CDR3 is 14 residues. Trimming cost V 4 bases and J 0 bases, with 8 bases left between them. This CDR3 reads CASSLRFSTDTQYF. CDR3 nucleotides: TGCGCCAGCAGCCTCCGGTTTAGCACAGATACGCAGTATTTT.

The chain joins TRBV7-2 to TRBJ1-3; unclear D gene. Germline V gene lookup returns CDR1 SGHTA and CDR2 FQGNSA. CDR3 length equals 16 residues. The ends were cut back, 5 bases at V and 3 bases at J, with 17 bases in the middle. CDR3 coding DNA: TGTGCCAGCAGCCTTGGGGTGGGAGGAATTGGAAACACCATATATTTT. It yields the protein CASSLGVGGIGNTIYF.

The rearrangement joins TRBV10-3 to TRBJ1-6, with no clear D. Trimming cost V 6 bases and J 7 bases, with 10 bases left between them. Germline V gene sequence: CDR1 ENHRY, CDR2 SYGVKD. The length of the CDR3 is 13 residues. The CDR3 region is CAIRPTENSPLHF. The CDR3 DNA sequence: TGTGCCATCAGACCCACAGAAAATTCACCCCTCCACTTT.

This chain joins TRBV18 and TRBJ1-3; 8 positions agree with TRBD1. CDR3 length: 15 residues. In germline, CDR1 is KGHSH, CDR2 LQKENI. V lost 4 bases and J lost 2; bases outside the gene matches: 4. CDR3 DNA sequence: TGTGCCAGCTCACTTGACAGGGGTGCTGGAAACACCATATATTTT. It is translated as CASSLDRGAGNTIYF. Full variable domain (outside the CDR3, taken from reference TRBV18 and TRBJ1-3): NAGVMQNPRHLVRRRGQEARLRCSPMKGHSHVYWYRQLPEEGLKFMVYLQKENIIDESGMPKERFSAEFPKEGPSILRIQQVVRGDSAAYFCASSLDRGAGNTIYFGEGSWLTVV.

This chain joins TRBV6-6 and TRBJ2-7; the D gene is possibly TRBD2 (5 bases). The germline V gene encodes CDR1 MNHNY and CDR2 SVGAGI (reference sequence). V was clipped by 6 bases and J by 3 bases, with 12 bases between them. The CDR3 has 13 residues. CDR3 coding DNA: TGTGCCAGCAGCCGGGATTTATACTACGAGCAGTACTTC. This codes for CASSRDLYYEQYF.

This rearrangement joins TRBV5-1 to TRBJ1-4; TRBD1 might be the D (5 bases). V lost 5 bases, J lost 4 bases, and 12 bases lay in between. The CDR3 sequence is 14 residues long. Germline CDR1 is SGHRS and CDR2 is YFSETQ. The CDR3 bases are TGCGCCAGCAGGCAGGGCAGGAGTAATGAAAAACTGTTTTTT. Translated: CASRQGRSNEKLFF.

J is TRBJ1-3 and V is TRBV7-6, with 7 bases fitting TRBD1. V shed 4 bases, J shed 4 bases, and the junction held 10 bases outside the gene matches. The CDR3 runs to 16 residues. Germline lookup yields CDR1 SGHVS and CDR2 FNYEAQ. DNA of the CDR3: TGTGCCAGCAGCTCAAGACAGGGTGACTCGGGAAACACCATATATTTT. It translates to CASSSRQGDSGNTIYF.

The CDR3 DNA follows: TGTGCCAGCAGCGGGGAAGACAGGGGCTGGTACAATGAGCAGTTCTTC. Protein sequence: CASSGEDRGWYNEQFF. The chain combines TRBV7-6 with TRBJ2-1, with 8 bases lining up with TRBD1. Germline V gives CDR1 SGHVS, CDR2 FNYEAQ. This CDR3 is built from 16 residues. V was pared by 5 bases and J by 4 bases, with 10 bases of the junction left unmatched.

CDR3 nucleotides: TGTGCCATCAGTGTCCAACAGGGAGGGATGGCTGAAGCTTTCTTT. Protein product: CAISVQQGGMAEAFF. This chain connects TRBV10-3 to TRBJ1-1; D perhaps matches TRBD1 (6 bases). The CDR3 sequence is 15 residues long. Germline CDR1 is ENHRY and CDR2 is SYGVKD. The germline V and J ends were trimmed by 4 bases and 6 bases, with 18 bases remaining between them.

This chain links TRBV24-1 with TRBJ2-1; D unresolved. The CDR3 has 12 amino acids. Germline V lookup: CDR1 KGHDR, CDR2 SFDVKD. V lost 4 bases, J lost 5 bases, and 5 bases lay in between. The CDR3 is CATSDRNNEQFF. For the CDR3, the DNA is TGTGCCACCAGTGACAGAAACAATGAGCAGTTCTTC.

This chain links TRBV7-3 with TRBJ2-1; TRBD2 matches at 10 bases. With 5 bases clipped from V and 5 bases from J, the junction kept 9 bases outside the gene matches. Looked up from germline, CDR1 is SGHTA and CDR2 is FQGTGA. This CDR3 comprises 16 residues. The CDR3 spells CASSASGGATDNEQFF. CDR3 coding DNA: TGTGCCAGCAGCGCCAGCGGGGGGGCTACCGACAATGAGCAGTTCTTC.

The V and J genes are TRBV9 and TRBJ2-5; D ambiguous. Germline CDR1 SGDLS, CDR2 YYNGEE. Trimming cost V 8 bases and J 1 base, with 18 bases left between them. The length of the CDR3 is 15 residues. The CDR3, as DNA: TGTGCCAGTACTGGAGCCGGGTCTTTCCAAGAGACCCAGTACTTC. Protein product: CASTGAGSFQETQYF. Looking up the rest from reference TRBV9 and TRBJ2-5 gives the full variable domain: DSGVTQTPKHLITATGQRVTLRCSPRSGDLSVYWYQQSLDQGLQFLIQYYNGEERAKGNILERFSAQQFPDLHSELNLSSLELGDSALYFCASTGAGSFQETQYFGPGTRLLVL.

This clone was observed a few times. The genes are TRBV5-4 and TRBJ2-5, with 9 bases matching TRBD2. This CDR3 is built from 15 residues. With 0 bases clipped from V and 2 bases from J, the junction kept 2 bases outside the gene matches. Germline lookup yields CDR1 SGHNT and CDR2 YYREEE (reference sequence). CDR3 residues: CASSLALAGQETQYF. In DNA form, the CDR3 reads TGTGCCAGCAGCTTGGCTCTAGCGGGACAAGAGACCCAGTACTTC. Full variable domain (missing parts from reference TRBV5-4 and TRBJ2-5): ETGVTQSPTHLIKTRGQQVTLRCSSQSGHNTVSWYQQALGQGPQFIFQYYREEENGRGNFPPRFSGLQFPNYSSELNVNALELDDSALYLCASSLALAGQETQYFGPGTRLLVL.

The chain links TRBV6-5 to TRBJ1-1, with D unresolved. This CDR3 has 13 residues. The ends were cut back, 7 bases at V and 5 bases at J, with 14 bases in the middle. The germline V gene has CDR1 MNHEY and CDR2 SVGAGI. The CDR3 sequence: CASIPPGGTEAFF. DNA of the CDR3: TGTGCCAGCATTCCCCCCGGCGGGACTGAAGCTTTCTTT.